Each of the 20 T cell receptor beta chains below was sequenced from the same sample in a study of cytomegalovirus exposure and HLA in healthy donors. 60 Vbeta and 13 Jbeta primers were used in PCR. Sequencing was performed with immunoSEQ multiplex PCR; in TCRdb, only in-frame clones are kept and a portion is missing. The profile covers 150,000 to 200,000 clones, with 72% appearing a single time and under 2.5% taken by the ten largest. The sequenced sample consisted of PBMCs. Source of these receptors: a human donor in good health.

The genes are TRBV4-1 and TRBJ1-3; unclear D gene. Per the germline V gene, CDR1 is MGHRA and CDR2 is YSYEKL. CDR3 length: 13 residues. The germline V and J ends were trimmed by 0 bases and 8 bases, with 8 bases remaining between them. The CDR3 DNA sequence: TGCGCCAGCAGCCAAGAGGTTGGCTACACCATATATTTT. Translated: CASSQEVGYTIYF.

This clone was counted between two and nine times. The chain is built from TRBV6-5 and TRBJ1-5; perhaps TRBD1 as D (6 bases). The germline V gene encodes CDR1 MNHEY and CDR2 SVGAGI. The CDR3 consists of 13 residues. Trimming stripped 6 bases from V and 5 bases from J, with 11 bases between. CDR3 amino acids: CASRQGRDQPQHF. Written as DNA, the CDR3 is TGTGCCAGCAGACAGGGTAGAGATCAGCCCCAGCATTTT.

This chain's CDR3 is CASSPLAGVGNQPQHF. For the CDR3, the DNA is TGTGCCAGCAGCCCCCTCGCCGGGGTCGGCAATCAGCCCCAGCATTTT. The chain couples TRBV7-8 to TRBJ1-5; no clear D gene. This CDR3 has 16 amino acids. Germline V gene sequence: CDR1 SGHVS, CDR2 FQNEAQ. Between the trimmed V and J ends, which lost 5 bases and 2 bases, there was a span of 16 bases.

The chain recombines TRBV6-6 with TRBJ2-1, with a possible D match to TRBD1 (6 bases). CDR1 MNHNY and CDR2 SVGAGI come from the germline V gene (reference sequence). V shed 6 bases and J shed 3 bases, with 15 bases lying between them. The CDR3 has 15 amino acids. CDR3 DNA: TGTGCCAGCAGCCAACAGGGCCCACACTACAATGAGCAGTTCTTC. It codes for CASSQQGPHYNEQFF.

This clone was recorded a few times. The chain has TRBV11-2 and TRBJ2-6; D gene uncertain. The germline CDR1 and CDR2 sequences are SGHAT and FQNNGV. The V gene lost 1 base and the J gene lost 4 bases, with 8 bases spanning the gap. The CDR3 loop spans 15 amino acids. CDR3 in DNA: TGTGCCAGCAGCTTAGGCGAGTGGGGGGCCAACGTCCTGACTTTC. It codes for CASSLGEWGANVLTF.

This sequence joins TRBV6-1 and TRBJ1-1, with 7 bases that match TRBD1. This CDR3 region has 14 residues. V gave up 2 bases and J gave up 4 bases; unmatched junction bases: 4. Germline V gene sequence: CDR1 MNHNS, CDR2 SASEGT. The CDR3 nucleotides read TGTGCCAGCAGTGAACTAAGGGACAGCACTGAAGCTTTCTTT. It translates to CASSELRDSTEAFF.

This clone was counted a few times. The CDR3 coding sequence is TGTGCCAGCAGCGTTGACGGGACTTCTGGAAACACCATATATTTT. Its translation is CASSVDGTSGNTIYF. This sequence joins TRBV9 and TRBJ1-3; D might be TRBD1 (5 bases). CDR3 length equals 15 residues. V was clipped by 2 bases and J by 1 base, with 10 bases between them. Germline V gene lookup returns CDR1 SGDLS and CDR2 YYNGEE.

CDR3 amino acids: CATTQGPSYEQYF. CDR3 coding DNA: TGCGCCACAACACAGGGGCCCTCCTACGAGCAGTACTTC. The J gene is TRBJ2-7, the V gene TRBV10-2; 7 positions match TRBD1. The V gene's germline CDR1 is WSHSY and CDR2 SAAADI. The CDR3 is 13 amino acids. V shed 10 bases, J shed 0 bases, and the junction held 6 bases outside the gene matches.

The chain is built from TRBV27 and TRBJ2-2, with TRBD2 matching 9 bases. The CDR3 is 14 residues long. The germline CDR1 and CDR2 sequences are MNHEY and SMNVEV (reference sequence). Losses at the gene ends were 7 bases for V and 6 bases for J; bases not matched to a gene: 6. Here the CDR3 DNA reads TGTGCCAGCAAATCGAGCGGGGGGTCCGGGGAGCTGTTTTTT. This codes for CASKSSGGSGELFF.

The chain joins TRBV7-3 to TRBJ2-1; 7 nucleotides line up with TRBD2. In germline, CDR1 is SGHTA, CDR2 FQGTGA. The CDR3 sequence is 15 residues long. Germline trimming cut 5 bases from V and 10 bases from J; bases unmatched to any gene: 14. As DNA, the CDR3 is TGTGCCAGCAGCGCGGGGGTAATCTCGGGGAGGGAGCAGTTCTTC. The encoded protein is CASSAGVISGREQFF.

The chain combines TRBV13 with TRBJ2-1, with D unclear. The CDR3 runs 12 residues. Germline CDR1 PRHDT, CDR2 FYEKMQ (reference sequence). Trimming removed 4 bases from V and 7 bases from J, with 8 bases in between. The CDR3 nucleotides are TGTGCCAGCAGCTCCAGGCCAAATGAGCAGTTCTTC. This translates into CASSSRPNEQFF.

Here the CDR3 reads CASSLAGGTYEQYF. In DNA form, the CDR3 reads TGTGCCAGCAGCTTAGCGGGGGGGACCTACGAGCAGTACTTC. The genes are TRBV5-4 and TRBJ2-5; 10 nucleotides agree with TRBD2. Near its end, the DNA agrees better with TRBJ2-7, so the J call may be wrong. The V gene's germline CDR1 is SGHNT and CDR2 YYREEE (reference sequence). The CDR3 runs to 14 residues.

This chain uses TRBV19 with TRBJ2-7; D is unclear. Germline values: CDR1 LNHDA, CDR2 SQIVND (reference sequence). The CDR3 has 13 amino acids. Trimming cost V 3 bases and J 0 bases, with 6 bases left between them. The CDR3 is CASSITISYEQYF. As DNA, the CDR3 is TGTGCCAGTAGTATCACTATCTCCTACGAGCAGTACTTC.

The rearrangement links TRBV4-3 to TRBJ2-1; 15 nucleotides align to TRBD2. The CDR3 length is 20 residues. The J segment lost 5 bases and the V segment lost 0 bases, leaving 11 bases of the junction unmatched. The germline gives CDR1 LGHNA, CDR2 YSLEER. The CDR3 region is CASSQDRIRTSGGVHNEQFF. CDR3 DNA: TGCGCCAGCAGCCAAGATCGGATCCGGACTAGCGGGGGGGTCCACAATGAGCAGTTCTTC.

The chain has TRBV9 and TRBJ1-3; no firm D call. The CDR3 runs to 16 residues. Germline CDR1 is SGDLS and CDR2 is YYNGEE. V was cut by 0 bases and J by 0 bases, with 10 bases left in between. CDR3 DNA: TGTGCCAGCAGCGTAGAGGTCACAGCCTCTGGAAACACCATATATTTT. Protein: CASSVEVTASGNTIYF.

Only one count was recorded for this clone. The chain carries TRBV29-1 and TRBJ2-2, with D possibly being TRBD2 (7 bases). Germline V lookup: CDR1 SQVTM, CDR2 ANQGSEA. This CDR3 is 14 amino acids long. Trimming took off 1 base at V and 6 bases at J, with 12 bases between the two ends. In nucleotides, the CDR3 is TGCAGCGTTGAAGTTAGGGGGGGTCCCGGGGAGCTGTTTTTT. Translation: CSVEVRGGPGELFF.

V is TRBV5-1 and J is TRBJ2-2, with D perhaps matching TRBD2 (7 bases). Trimming took 6 bases from V and 5 from J, leaving 17 bases between them. Germline assignment: CDR1 SGHRS and CDR2 YFSETQ. The CDR3 loop spans 15 amino acids. CDR3 sequence: CASTENGGQTGELFF. The CDR3 bases are TGCGCCAGCACCGAGAACGGGGGGCAAACCGGGGAGCTGTTTTTT.

The CDR3 sequence: CASRNGGTIKETQYF. For the CDR3, the DNA is TGTGCCAGCAGGAATGGGGGGACCATCAAAGAGACCCAGTACTTC. This chain uses TRBV2 with TRBJ2-5; a possible D gene is TRBD2 (6 bases). Germline CDR1 SNHLY, CDR2 FYNNEI. V lost 6 bases to trimming and J lost 3 bases, with 17 bases between them. The CDR3 length is 15 residues.

This sequence joins TRBV7-9 and TRBJ1-5; the D gene is possibly TRBD1 (5 bases). Trimming took 8 bases from V and 5 from J, leaving 16 bases between them. This CDR3 region has 14 residues. Germline V gene sequence: CDR1 SEHNR, CDR2 FQNEAQ (reference sequence). CDR3 loop: CASGSGTEDQPQHF. The CDR3, as DNA: TGTGCCAGCGGATCAGGGACTGAGGATCAGCCCCAGCATTTT.

The J gene is TRBJ2-7, the V gene TRBV15, with 8 positions matching TRBD2. V shed 3 bases, J shed 0 bases, and the junction held 4 bases outside the gene matches. The CDR3 runs to 15 residues. Germline-derived CDR1 and CDR2 are LNHNV and YYDKDF (reference sequence). The CDR3: CATSSQRGGSYEQYF. The CDR3 coding sequence is TGTGCCACCAGCAGCCAACGGGGGGGCTCCTACGAGCAGTACTTC.